These 29 T cell receptor beta chains were sequenced from one sample in a study of T cell changes during pregnancy in multiple sclerosis. Assay used: immunoSEQ multiplex PCR; TCRdb lists only in-frame clones, some missing. The data show about 51,000 clones, roughly 94% seen once. Specimen: CD4+ T cells from peripheral blood mononuclear cells, collected in the second trimester of pregnancy. The source is a female donor with multiple sclerosis, enrolled in a pregnancy study.

This chain connects TRBV30 to TRBJ2-4; a possible D gene is TRBD1 (5 bases). Between the trimmed V and J ends, which lost 2 bases and 3 bases, there was a span of 17 bases. Germline V CDR1 and CDR2: GTSNPN, SVGIG (reference sequence). This CDR3 has 16 residues. The CDR3 nucleotides read TGTGCCTGGAGTCCCCCGGGCCTTCAGGGCAAAAACATTCAGTACTTC. Translated, it gives CAWSPPGLQGKNIQYF.

The chain joins TRBV19 to TRBJ1-6; D not certain. Trimming removed 7 bases from V and 6 bases from J, with 22 bases in between. The CDR3 sequence is 17 residues long. Germline CDR1 and CDR2: LNHDA and SQIVND (reference sequence). CDR3 sequence reads: CASKAPGRQASNSPLHF. In nucleotides, the CDR3 is TGTGCCAGTAAGGCGCCGGGGAGGCAAGCGTCTAATTCACCCCTCCACTTT.

The chain uses TRBV25-1 and TRBJ2-5, with 12 bases aligning to TRBD2. Germline CDR1 MGHDK, CDR2 SYGVNS. This CDR3 contains 15 residues. V was clipped by 5 bases and J by 5 bases; unmatched bases: 6. CDR3 protein: CASSRGLAGRETQYF. The DNA of the CDR3 is TGTGCCAGCAGTAGAGGACTAGCGGGGCGGGAGACCCAGTACTTC.

The genes are TRBV6-5 and TRBJ1-2; maybe TRBD1 (5 bases). V lost 6 bases to trimming and J lost 6 bases, with 17 bases between them. The CDR3 runs 14 residues. From germline, CDR1 is MNHEY and CDR2 SVGAGI. CDR3 amino acids: CASRTGTSGHGYTF. The CDR3 region has the DNA TGTGCCAGCAGAACCGGGACTTCCGGTCATGGCTACACCTTC.

This clone was seen a single time. The chain recombines TRBV7-2 with TRBJ2-3; tentative D call: TRBD2 (6 bases). CDR3 length: 14 amino acids. Looked up from germline, CDR1 is SGHTA and CDR2 is FQGNSA. The V gene lost 4 bases and the J gene lost 1 base, with 9 bases spanning the gap. The CDR3 DNA follows: TGTGCCAGCAGCTCTGCGGGGCGCACAGATACGCAGTATTTT. It is translated as CASSSAGRTDTQYF.

The chain links TRBV6-6 to TRBJ2-7; TRBD1 agrees at 7 bases. Per the germline V gene, CDR1 is MNHNY and CDR2 is SVGAGI (reference sequence). The junction had 4 bases not matched to a gene; V was cut back by 5 bases and J by 0 bases. This CDR3 is 14 amino acids long. CDR3 bases: TGTGCCAGCAGTCCGGGACAGTTCTCCTACGAGCAGTACTTC. Translation gives CASSPGQFSYEQYF.

This chain uses TRBV6-1 with TRBJ1-2; D gene unclear. Looked up from germline, CDR1 is MNHNS and CDR2 is SASEGT. The CDR3 has 14 amino acids. Trimming removed 2 bases from V and 6 bases from J, with 13 bases in between. In DNA form, the CDR3 reads TGTGCCAGCAGTGAATTTATCACAGCAGATGGCTACACCTTC. Protein sequence: CASSEFITADGYTF.

The chain has TRBV19 and TRBJ1-1, with 7 nucleotides matching TRBD1. This CDR3 spans 13 amino acids. The V segment lost 6 bases and the J segment 0 bases; nucleotides outside the gene matches: 1. Germline CDR1 and CDR2: LNHDA and SQIVND (reference sequence). Here the CDR3 reads CASRTGLNTEAFF. CDR3 coding DNA: TGTGCCAGTAGGACAGGGTTGAACACTGAAGCTTTCTTT. The whole variable domain, filled in from reference TRBV19 and TRBJ1-1, reads DGGITQSPKYLFRKEGQNVTLSCEQNLNHDAMYWYRQDPGQGLRLIYYSQIVNDFQKGDIAEGYSVSREKKESFPLTVTSAQKNPTAFYLCASRTGLNTEAFFGQGTRLTVV.

About this clone itself: The sample holds other DNA sequences that translate to the same CDR3. V and J are TRBV9 and TRBJ1-1; D is undetermined. Trimming cost V 0 bases and J 1 base, with 7 bases left between them. CDR1 is SGDLS, CDR2 YYNGEE, per germline. The CDR3 is made up of 14 amino acids. The chain's CDR3 is CASSVVGGNTEAFF. The CDR3 nucleotides are TGTGCCAGCAGCGTAGTTGGAGGGAACACTGAAGCTTTCTTT.

The J gene is TRBJ1-4, the V gene TRBV5-4; possibly TRBD1 for D (5 bases). The CDR3 consists of 17 residues. Germline CDR1 SGHNT, CDR2 YYREEE (reference sequence). V was cut by 0 bases and J by 1 base, with 13 bases left in between. In DNA, the CDR3 is TGTGCCAGCAGCTTGGAGGGTCCTAGGGGAACTAATGAAAAACTGTTTTTT. This gives the protein CASSLEGPRGTNEKLFF. Full variable domain (outside the CDR3, taken from reference TRBV5-4 and TRBJ1-4): ETGVTQSPTHLIKTRGQQVTLRCSSQSGHNTVSWYQQALGQGPQFIFQYYREEENGRGNFPPRFSGLQFPNYSSELNVNALELDDSALYLCASSLEGPRGTNEKLFFGSGTQLSVL.

The chain is built from TRBV19 and TRBJ1-2, with a tentative D call TRBD1 (6 bases). V lost 5 bases, J lost 0 bases, and 13 bases lay in between. Germline V gene sequence: CDR1 LNHDA, CDR2 SQIVND (reference sequence). This CDR3 has 15 residues. Here the CDR3 reads CASSHRSGANYGYTF. CDR3 nucleotide sequence: TGTGCCAGTAGTCATCGTTCAGGGGCTAACTATGGCTACACCTTC.

The rearrangement joins TRBV18 to TRBJ1-1, with 7 nucleotides matching TRBD1. Germline loops: CDR1 KGHSH, CDR2 LQKENI. CDR3 length: 13 residues. The V and J ends lost 2 bases and 11 bases, in that order; junction bases with no gene match: 8. The CDR3 DNA is TGTGCCAGCTCACCATCAACCGACAGGGCCGCTTTCTTT. Translation: CASSPSTDRAAFF.

The gene calls are TRBV4-3 and TRBJ2-7, with TRBD1 identical over 8 bases. In germline, CDR1 is LGHNA, CDR2 YSLEER. J lost 9 bases, V lost 4 bases, and 14 bases had no gene match. CDR3 length: 15 residues. CDR3 sequence: CASSLGTGGPMGQYF. As DNA, the CDR3 is TGCGCCAGCAGCCTAGGGACAGGAGGTCCTATGGGGCAGTACTTC.

The gene calls are TRBV25-1 and TRBJ2-5; TRBD1 or TRBD2 may be the D gene (7 bases each). Per the germline V gene, CDR1 is MGHDK and CDR2 is SYGVNS. V gave up 10 bases and J gave up 5 bases, with 17 bases separating them. There are 13 residues in the CDR3. CDR3 region: CATREGARETQYF. CDR3 DNA: TGTGCCACCAGGGAGGGGGCGAGGGAGACCCAGTACTTC.

This chain joins TRBV6-1 and TRBJ1-5; D is ambiguous. The germline V gene has CDR1 MNHNS and CDR2 SASEGT. The CDR3 extends over 14 amino acids. V was cut by 3 bases and J by 1 base, with 7 bases left in between. For the CDR3, the DNA is TGTGCCAGCAGTGAGTCCAGAAGCAATCAGCCCCAGCATTTT. Protein sequence: CASSESRSNQPQHF.

The CDR3 DNA follows: TGTGCCTGGAGTAGACAGGGAGGCCTTTATGGCTACACCTTC. It encodes CAWSRQGGLYGYTF. This rearrangement joins TRBV30 to TRBJ1-2; 7 bases map to TRBD1. The ends lost 2 bases at V and 5 bases at J; junction bases unmatched: 8. The CDR3 covers 14 residues. Germline lookup yields CDR1 GTSNPN and CDR2 SVGIG (reference sequence).

Comment on this clone: Other DNA sequences in this sample translate to the same CDR3. This chain links TRBV19 with TRBJ1-5; D not certain. The germline V and J ends were trimmed by 7 bases and 0 bases, with 10 bases remaining between them. CDR3 length: 14 amino acids. The germline gives CDR1 LNHDA, CDR2 SQIVND (reference sequence). The CDR3: CASTPGYSNQPQHF. CDR3 DNA sequence: TGTGCCAGTACGCCCGGGTATAGCAATCAGCCCCAGCATTTT. The full variable domain, in which reference TRBV19 and TRBJ1-5 provide the parts outside the CDR3, is DGGITQSPKYLFRKEGQNVTLSCEQNLNHDAMYWYRQDPGQGLRLIYYSQIVNDFQKGDIAEGYSVSREKKESFPLTVTSAQKNPTAFYLCASTPGYSNQPQHFGDGTRLSIL.

J is TRBJ2-5 and V is TRBV11-3, with D possibly being TRBD2 (7 bases). The CDR3 has 14 amino acids. V shed 5 bases and J shed 4 bases, with 14 bases lying between them. Germline loops: CDR1 SGHNT, CDR2 YENEEA. DNA of the CDR3: TGTGCCAGCAGCCCTGGGAGGGGGTCAGAGACCCAGTACTTC. Protein product: CASSPGRGSETQYF.

The chain joins TRBV7-2 to TRBJ1-5, with D unclear. V shed 1 base and J shed 1 base, with 11 bases lying between them. This CDR3 contains 16 residues. Germline lookup yields CDR1 SGHTA and CDR2 FQGNSA. CDR3 amino acids: CASSLVRVSSNQPQHF. For the CDR3, the DNA is TGTGCCAGCAGCTTAGTGCGGGTATCCAGCAATCAGCCCCAGCATTTT. Full variable domain (outside the CDR3, taken from reference TRBV7-2 and TRBJ1-5): GAGVSQSPSNKVTEKGKDVELRCDPISGHTALYWYRQSLGQGLEFLIYFQGNSAPDKSGLPSDRFSAERTGGSVSTLTIQRTQQEDSAVYLCASSLVRVSSNQPQHFGDGTRLSIL.

This clone was seen once. This chain links TRBV9 with TRBJ2-3; possibly TRBD1 for D (8 bases). The V gene lost 4 bases and the J gene lost 2 bases, with 23 bases spanning the gap. The CDR3 is 18 amino acids. Germline CDR1 is SGDLS and CDR2 is YYNGEE. The chain's CDR3 is CASSPIWGGQAFTDTQYF. The CDR3 DNA sequence: TGTGCCAGCAGCCCCATCTGGGGGGGACAGGCGTTCACAGATACGCAGTATTTT.

This clone was counted a few times. The genes are TRBV6-6 and TRBJ1-2; D remains unclear. In germline, CDR1 is MNHNY, CDR2 SVGAGI (reference sequence). Deletions cut 2 bases from V and 6 bases from J, with 4 bases between. CDR3 length equals 11 residues. The CDR3 spells CASSYLDGYTF. CDR3 DNA sequence: TGTGCCAGCAGTTACCTCGATGGCTACACCTTC.

This clone showed up just once. This chain uses TRBV9 with TRBJ1-5; 9 bases are shared with TRBD1. There are 18 residues in the CDR3. CDR1 and CDR2 from the germline V gene are SGDLS and YYNGEE. The junction had 9 bases not matched to a gene; V was cut back by 0 bases and J by 2 bases. The CDR3: CASSVDHRGLYGNQPQHF. DNA of the CDR3: TGTGCCAGCAGCGTAGATCACAGGGGGCTTTATGGCAATCAGCCCCAGCATTTT.

The chain links TRBV18 to TRBJ1-1; 8 nucleotides align to TRBD1. The germline V gene encodes CDR1 KGHSH and CDR2 LQKENI. V lost 2 bases, J lost 3 bases, and 17 bases stayed unmatched. The CDR3 loop spans 19 amino acids. CDR3 region: CASSPLARQGTFMDTEAFF. The CDR3 nucleotides are TGTGCCAGCTCACCATTGGCGAGACAGGGGACCTTTATGGACACTGAAGCTTTCTTT. Filled out from reference TRBV18 and TRBJ1-1, the complete variable domain reads NAGVMQNPRHLVRRRGQEARLRCSPMKGHSHVYWYRQLPEEGLKFMVYLQKENIIDESGMPKERFSAEFPKEGPSILRIQQVVRGDSAAYFCASSPLARQGTFMDTEAFFGQGTRLTVV.

The chain recombines TRBV5-8 with TRBJ2-5; 8 bases are shared with TRBD2. The germline V gene encodes CDR1 SGHTS and CDR2 YDEGEE. J was trimmed by 5 bases and V by 4 bases; bases with no gene match: 16. The CDR3 sequence is 17 residues long. In nucleotides, the CDR3 is TGTGCCAGCAGCCCGGGTACCGGGGGGGCTCTTGGGGAGACCCAGTACTTC. As protein: CASSPGTGGALGETQYF.

This clone was counted only a few times. This chain joins TRBV7-9 and TRBJ1-2, with TRBD1 matching over 12 bases. CDR1 is SEHNR, CDR2 FQNEAQ, per germline (reference sequence). The CDR3 covers 17 residues. The trim removed 4 bases at V and 5 bases at J, leaving 11 bases unmatched. The CDR3 DNA reads as TGTGCCAGCAGCTGGCGGGGGACAGGGGGCCTTGGGTATGGCTACACCTTC. Translated: CASSWRGTGGLGYGYTF.

V and J are TRBV6-5 and TRBJ2-2; possibly TRBD2 for D (5 bases). This CDR3 comprises 14 residues. Germline assignment: CDR1 MNHEY and CDR2 SVGAGI. Trimming removed 7 bases from V and 2 bases from J, with 11 bases in between. DNA for the CDR3: TGTGCCAGCATCCCTAGCCCTAACACCGGGGAGCTGTTTTTT. Translated, it gives CASIPSPNTGELFF.

The V gene is TRBV27, the J gene TRBJ1-6; TRBD1 is a possible D gene (6 bases). The length of the CDR3 is 17 residues. Germline-derived CDR1 and CDR2 are MNHEY and SMNVEV (reference sequence). Trimming cost V 4 bases and J 7 bases, with 20 bases left between them. CDR3 DNA: TGTGCCAGCAGTTCCCCCCGCGGGGGGCAAAGGAATTCACCCCTCCACTTT. It is translated as CASSSPRGGQRNSPLHF.

The chain carries TRBV27 and TRBJ2-7, with no clear D. The CDR3 sequence is 16 residues long. Looked up from germline, CDR1 is MNHEY and CDR2 is SMNVEV (reference sequence). Trimming pared 8 bases from V and 2 bases from J, leaving 22 bases between. CDR3 in amino acids: CASRARLTQFPYEQYF. In DNA, the CDR3 is TGTGCCAGCCGAGCTCGACTCACTCAGTTCCCCTACGAGCAGTACTTC.

The chain recombines TRBV23-1 with TRBJ1-5; 8 bases are a match to TRBD1. TRBV23-1 is marked as an open reading frame, function uncertain. The CDR3 covers 14 residues. The ends lost 9 bases at V and 6 bases at J; junction bases unmatched: 10. This CDR3 reads CARWQGALGQPQHF. The DNA for the CDR3 is TGCGCCAGGTGGCAGGGGGCATTGGGTCAGCCCCAGCATTTT.